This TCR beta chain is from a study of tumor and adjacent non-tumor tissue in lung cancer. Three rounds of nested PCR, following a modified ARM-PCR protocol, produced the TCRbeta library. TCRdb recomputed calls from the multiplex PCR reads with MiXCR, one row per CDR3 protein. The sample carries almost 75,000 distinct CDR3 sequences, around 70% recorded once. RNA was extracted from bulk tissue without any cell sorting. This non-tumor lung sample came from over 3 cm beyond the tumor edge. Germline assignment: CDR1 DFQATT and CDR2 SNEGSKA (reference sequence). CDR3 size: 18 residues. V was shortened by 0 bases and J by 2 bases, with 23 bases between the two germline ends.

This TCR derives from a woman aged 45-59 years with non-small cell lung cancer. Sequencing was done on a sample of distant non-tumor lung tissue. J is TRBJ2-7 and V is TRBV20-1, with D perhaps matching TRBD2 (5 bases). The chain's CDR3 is CSARDHSSAADPPYEQYF. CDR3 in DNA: TGCAGTGCTAGAGACCACTCCTCTGCAGCGGACCCCCCCTACGAGCAGTACTTC.